The 28 T cell receptor beta chains below all came from one sample that was sequenced in a study of blood T cells in healthy people across ages. Next came a second PCR, run for about 7 to 12 cycles, which used a sample-barcoded 5' primer along with a J-beta primer mix. In TCRdb, the 5' RACE reads were re-called with MiXCR into one record per CDR3 protein. Altogether roughly 900,000 distinct CDR3 sequences are present, around 28% being singletons, with the ten largest covering 17%. Sequenced: blood. These receptors came from a woman older than 75 in good health.

Only a few counts were recorded for this clonotype. A much larger clone lies one base from this, so it may be a read error. This sequence joins TRBV10-3 and TRBJ2-1; no clear D gene. Judging by the DNA end, TRBJ2-7 fits better; the J call may be wrong. Germline V gives CDR1 ENHRY, CDR2 SYGVKD. CDR3 length equals 12 residues. The CDR3 nucleotides are TGTGCCATCAGTGACGGCTACAATGAGCAGTACTTC. This encodes CAISDGYNEQYF.

The chain employs TRBV5-6 and TRBJ2-5; no clear D gene. This CDR3 is 14 amino acids long. V was shortened by 2 bases and J by 2 bases, with 10 bases between the two germline ends. Per the germline V gene, CDR1 is SGHDT and CDR2 is YYEEEE. CDR3 sequence (DNA): TGTGCCAGCAGCTTTCGTGCTTTTCAAGAGACCCAGTACTTC. Translation: CASSFRAFQETQYF.

The V gene is TRBV7-7, the J gene TRBJ1-5; 12 nucleotides match TRBD1. CDR1 is SSHAT and CDR2 is FNYEAQ in the germline V gene (reference sequence). Germline trimming cut 0 bases from V and 1 base from J; bases unmatched to any gene: 7. The CDR3 runs to 19 residues. The CDR3 DNA follows: TGTGCCAGCAGCTTAGCGTCCGGGACAGGGGGCGGAAGCAATCAGCCCCAGCATTTT. This codes for CASSLASGTGGGSNQPQHF.

This clonotype was seen more than once but under ten times. The chain combines TRBV5-4 with TRBJ2-5, with TRBD1 matching over 7 bases. Germline CDR1 and CDR2: SGHNT and YYREEE (reference sequence). The ends lost 4 bases at V and 2 bases at J; junction bases unmatched: 8. The CDR3 is made up of 15 amino acids. The CDR3 nucleotides read TGTGCCAGCAGCCCTAGGGACAGCAGGCAAGAGACCCAGTACTTC. Translated, it gives CASSPRDSRQETQYF.

V is TRBV7-3 and J is TRBJ2-5, with 9 bases identical to TRBD1. TRBJ2-7 explains the end of the DNA better; the J call may be wrong. This CDR3 is 15 amino acids long. Germline-derived CDR1 and CDR2 are SGHTA and FQGTGA. CDR3 amino acids: CASSLQGGQGYEQYF. The DNA of the CDR3 is TGTGCCAGCAGTCTACAGGGGGGACAGGGCTACGAGCAGTACTTC.

This clonotype was picked up many times. V is TRBV7-6 and J is TRBJ2-1, with TRBD2 identical over 12 bases. CDR3 size: 17 residues. V trimming: 5 bases; J trimming: 4 bases; junction bases outside the gene matches: 9. In germline, CDR1 is SGHVS, CDR2 FNYEAQ. The CDR3 DNA is TGTGCCAGCAGCCCCCGGACTAGCGGGGCCCTATACAATGAGCAGTTCTTC. Translating gives CASSPRTSGALYNEQFF.

The table lists this clonotype with many counts. This chain uses TRBV10-3 with TRBJ2-5, with D uncertain. The CDR3 runs 14 residues. In germline, CDR1 is ENHRY, CDR2 SYGVKD. Trimming pared 10 bases from V and 3 bases from J, leaving 18 bases between. In DNA form, the CDR3 reads TGTGCCACCGCCCAAAGTGAACTCGAAGAGACCCAGTACTTC. Encoded protein: CATAQSELEETQYF.

This clonotype has a handful of counts. V gene TRBV2 combines with J gene TRBJ1-6; 9 bases align to TRBD1. With 7 bases clipped from V and 8 bases from J, the junction kept 15 bases outside the gene matches. The CDR3 totals 17 residues. Germline V CDR1 and CDR2: SNHLY, FYNNEI. The CDR3 protein is CASKLTGGNSVHSPLHF. CDR3 in DNA: TGTGCCAGCAAATTGACAGGGGGTAATTCGGTTCATTCACCCCTCCACTTT.

This clonotype has a count of ten or more. CDR3 coding DNA: TGTGCCATCAGTGGAGGGACAGGGGGCGTCAGCCAAGAGACCCAGTACTTC. Translation gives CAISGGTGGVSQETQYF. The chain joins TRBV10-3 to TRBJ2-5, with 12 bases matching TRBD1. V lost 4 bases and J lost 1; bases outside the gene matches: 7. In germline, CDR1 is ENHRY, CDR2 SYGVKD. The CDR3 is 17 residues long.

In regard to this clonotype: It may be a read error: a sequence one base away is much more abundant. V gene TRBV3-1 combines with J gene TRBJ1-2, with D unresolved. Trimming took off 3 bases at V and 10 bases at J, with 21 bases between the two ends. This CDR3 is 15 amino acids long. Per germline, CDR1 LGHDT and CDR2 YNNKEL (reference sequence). The CDR3 here is CASSHLAGLYNDYTF. The DNA for the CDR3 is TGTGCCAGCAGCCACTTGGCAGGACTTTACAATGACTACACCTTC.

The chain has TRBV5-1 and TRBJ2-5; D is unresolved. Germline V gene lookup returns CDR1 SGHRS and CDR2 YFSETQ. V lost 4 bases, J lost 3 bases, and 7 bases lay in between. The CDR3 runs to 12 residues. The CDR3 region is CASSLDEETQYF. The CDR3 DNA follows: TGCGCCAGCAGCCTTGACGAAGAGACCCAGTACTTC.

This rearrangement joins TRBV12-3 or TRBV12-4 to TRBJ2-3; D possibly corresponds to TRBD2 (5 bases). V was clipped by 6 bases and J by 2 bases, with 15 bases between them. CDR3 length: 15 amino acids. The CDR3 sequence is CASSRLERYTDTQYF. In DNA, the CDR3 is TGTGCCAGCAGCCGCCTGGAGCGGTACACAGATACGCAGTATTTT.

There are a few counts of this clonotype. The genes are TRBV7-9 and TRBJ2-3; TRBD2 aligns across 8 bases. The CDR3 length is 15 residues. J was trimmed by 6 bases and V by 3 bases; bases with no gene match: 8. CDR1 and CDR2 from the germline V gene are SEHNR and FQNEAQ (reference sequence). CDR3 protein: CASSFGGGGPDTQYF. CDR3 DNA sequence: TGTGCCAGCAGCTTCGGGGGCGGGGGGCCTGATACGCAGTATTTT.

This clonotype was seen more than once but under ten times. The genes are TRBV5-1 and TRBJ2-1, with TRBD1 as a possible D gene (6 bases). The CDR3 covers 17 residues. Germline-derived CDR1 and CDR2 are SGHRS and YFSETQ. V lost 2 bases to trimming and J lost 0 bases, with 15 bases between them. CDR3 nucleotides: TGCGCCAGCAGCTTCCCCGGGACACCTTCCTCCTACAATGAGCAGTTCTTC. It encodes CASSFPGTPSSYNEQFF.

This clonotype was observed a handful of times. CDR3 sequence: CASSYRTANTGELFF. CDR3 sequence (DNA): TGTGCCAGCAGTTACAGGACGGCGAACACCGGGGAGCTGTTTTTT. J is TRBJ2-2 and V is TRBV6-2 or TRBV6-3; D uncertain. The CDR3 length is 15 residues. Germline V gives CDR1 MNHEY, CDR2 SVGEGT. Trimming cost V 2 bases and J 0 bases, with 7 bases left between them.

This clonotype was detected only a few times. Possible read error: a much larger clone is one base away. V gene TRBV20-1 combines with J gene TRBJ2-7; 12 bases fit TRBD1. This CDR3 is built from 14 residues. The trim removed 3 bases at V and 5 bases at J, leaving 5 bases unmatched. CDR1 is DFQATT, CDR2 SNEGSKA, per germline (reference sequence). The CDR3, as DNA: TGCAGTGCTAGCGGGACAGGGGGCTGCAACGAGCAGTACTTC. Translation: CSASGTGGCNEQYF.

This clonotype was observed at least ten times. The J gene is TRBJ1-2, the V gene TRBV9; D is possibly TRBD1 (5 bases). Germline V gene data show CDR1 as SGDLS and CDR2 as YYNGEE. Trimming cost V 3 bases and J 0 bases, with 15 bases left between them. The CDR3 sequence is 16 residues long. As DNA, the CDR3 is TGTGCCAGCAGCGCCGGGACCTTACCTTCTAACTATGGCTACACCTTC. Translated: CASSAGTLPSNYGYTF.

The table lists this clonotype with a few counts. V usage is TRBV3-1 and J usage is TRBJ2-5; 10 nucleotides agree with TRBD1. CDR1 is LGHDT and CDR2 is YNNKEL in the germline V gene (reference sequence). The CDR3 loop spans 15 amino acids. After removal of 5 bases from V and 11 bases from J, the junction contained 14 bases not matched to a gene. The CDR3, as DNA: TGTGCCAGCAGCTCTCGACAGGGGGCGAGGAGTGAGCAGTACTTC. It specifies CASSSRQGARSEQYF.

Many counts were recorded for this clonotype. This sequence joins TRBV7-6 and TRBJ2-3; TRBD1 agrees at 8 bases. This CDR3 contains 16 residues. The J segment lost 2 bases and the V segment lost 2 bases, leaving 6 bases of the junction unmatched. Germline V gene sequence: CDR1 SGHVS, CDR2 FNYEAQ. CDR3 sequence (DNA): TGTGCCAGCAGCTTATGGTCAGGGGGCTACACAGATACGCAGTATTTT. This sequence encodes CASSLWSGGYTDTQYF.

Ten or more counts support this clonotype. This may be a read error: a much more frequent sequence differs by one nucleotide. CDR3 amino acids: CASSGDRRYGYTF. In DNA form, the CDR3 reads TGTGCCAGCAGTGGGGACAGGCGCTATGGCTACACCTTC. The V gene is TRBV6-1, the J gene TRBJ1-2; 8 bases map to TRBD1. This CDR3 has 13 amino acids. CDR1 and CDR2 from the germline V gene are MNHNS and SASEGT. V lost 4 bases, J lost 4 bases, and 2 bases stayed unmatched.

This clonotype was observed many times. The chain carries TRBV7-2 and TRBJ2-7; D gene unclear. V dropped 3 bases and J dropped 0 bases, with 6 bases sitting between them. CDR3 length: 13 amino acids. CDR1 and CDR2 (germline): SGHTA, FQGNSA. Here the CDR3 reads CASSFWNSYEQYF. As DNA, the CDR3 is TGTGCCAGCAGCTTTTGGAACTCCTACGAGCAGTACTTC. Full variable domain (rest looked up from reference TRBV7-2 and TRBJ2-7): GAGVSQSPSNKVTEKGKDVELRCDPISGHTALYWYRQSLGQGLEFLIYFQGNSAPDKSGLPSDRFSAERTGGSVSTLTIQRTQQEDSAVYLCASSFWNSYEQYFGPGTRLTVT.

On this clonotype itself: A much more abundant neighbour one base away suggests this may be a read error. It is likely a read error, because the conserved phenylalanine at the end of the CDR3 is missing. The chain links TRBV27 to TRBJ1-6; maybe TRBD1 (5 bases). There are 14 residues in the CDR3. Trimming stripped 3 bases from V and 12 bases from J, with 15 bases between. Germline V gives CDR1 MNHEY, CDR2 SMNVEV (reference sequence). CDR3 in DNA: TGTGCCAGCAGTTTTAGGGACGGTGGAAGACCCCTCCACTGT. Protein sequence: CASSFRDGGRPLHC.

This clonotype was seen a handful of times. This could be a read error, since a much larger clone is one nucleotide away. The CDR3 region is CAGSVQAGEQETQYF. The DNA of the CDR3 is TGTGCCGGCAGCGTACAAGCGGGGGAACAAGAGACCCAGTACTTC. This chain links TRBV9 with TRBJ2-5; 8 bases agree with TRBD2. Germline CDR1 and CDR2: SGDLS and YYNGEE. CDR3 size: 15 residues.

The CDR3 DNA reads as TGTGCCAGCAGCAAAGGGGAGCCCCAGCATTTT. The encoded protein is CASSKGEPQHF. The chain is built from TRBV21-1 and TRBJ1-5. TRBV21-1 has pseudogene status. The CDR3 is made up of 11 amino acids.

The chain has TRBV15 and TRBJ1-2; D is uncertain. Germline V gene data show CDR1 as LNHNV and CDR2 as YYDKDF (reference sequence). The V end was cut by 0 bases, the J end by 4 bases, with 9 bases between. CDR3 length equals 14 residues. CDR3 in amino acids: CATSRDPLLYGYTF. The CDR3 DNA is TGTGCCACCAGCAGAGATCCCCTTCTCTATGGCTACACCTTC.

This clonotype occurred a few times. This may come from a read error, since a much larger clone is one base off. CDR3 nucleotide sequence: TGTGCCAGCAGCTCATCCGGGACAGTTTCCCACGAGCAGTACTTC. Its protein product is CASSSSGTVSHEQYF. The gene calls are TRBV7-8 and TRBJ2-7, with 7 nucleotides matching TRBD1. The CDR3 consists of 15 residues. The germline V gene encodes CDR1 SGHVS and CDR2 FQNEAQ. V trimming: 4 bases; J trimming: 5 bases; junction bases outside the gene matches: 11.

Many counts were recorded for this clonotype. V and J are TRBV6-2 or TRBV6-3 and TRBJ2-7; D assignment may be TRBD1 or TRBD2 (6 bases each). Trimming removed 1 base from V and 0 bases from J, with 13 bases in between. The CDR3 covers 16 residues. Germline V lookup: CDR1 MNHEY, CDR2 SVGEGT. This CDR3 reads CASSYWGARSSYEQYF. Here the CDR3 DNA reads TGTGCCAGCAGTTACTGGGGGGCGAGGAGCTCCTACGAGCAGTACTTC.

With regard to this clonotype: A much more abundant neighbour one base away suggests this may be a read error. The rearrangement joins TRBV5-6 to TRBJ2-1; D uncertain. The CDR3 loop spans 14 amino acids. Germline values: CDR1 SGHDT, CDR2 YYEEEE. The V gene lost 5 bases and the J gene lost 13 bases, with 22 bases spanning the gap. The DNA of the CDR3 is TGTGCCAGCAGGATCGGAGTTGCCTACCCAACCCAGTTCTTC. It encodes CASRIGVAYPTQFF.